This TCR beta chain was retrieved from a study of OX40 agonist ivuxolimab in advanced cancers. To note about this clone: What it binds is unknown. At one end, the junction sequence differs from germline, possibly due to a read error.

Points from the study as a whole: Blood T cells, both CD4+ and CD8+, expanded clonally by week 6 at 0.1 to 3.0 mg/kg.

The repertoire was sequenced with immunoSEQ multiplex PCR; TCRdb's copy has only in-frame clones and lacks some. The data contain 40,000 to 55,000 clones, approximately 88% of them singletons. The clonotype originates from an adult with an advanced solid tumor such as melanoma, head and neck, liver or kidney cancer. This material consisted of CD4+ or CD8+ T cells sorted from blood, taken in a trial of the OX40 agonist ivuxolimab.

As DNA, the CDR3 is TGTGCCAGCAGCCTAGCGGCAGACCGGGACAGGGTAGACTTC. Translating gives CASSLAADRDRVDF. V and J are TRBV7-8 and TRBJ2-7; 9 bases align to TRBD1. Germline CDR1 and CDR2: SGHVS and FQNEAQ. The CDR3 is 14 residues long.